Below are 9 T cell receptor beta chains sequenced from a single sample in a study of T-cell memory formation after mild COVID-19 (dated by TCRdb to the early 2020s). The method behind the library was 5' RACE. Sequencing used an Illumina NovaSeq 6000. TCRdb handled the public reads itself, with Q25 trimming in fastp and clone calling in MiXCR, and kept productive beta chains. Each entry merges the rows of one CDR3 protein and shows their most common DNA and genes. Across this sample there are over 500,000 distinct CDR3 sequences, with roughly 17% seen only once. The leading ten clones occupy approximately 8.1% of the sample. Specimen: PBMCs or a T cell subset sorted from them (not recorded which). Receptors originate from an adult woman who had mild COVID-19 (a few samples of this study predate the infection). The sample titles of this study are shuffled in the database, so cell type and time point are left out; the donor was told from shared clones.

The chain recombines TRBV5-1 with TRBJ2-1; D possibly corresponds to TRBD1 (6 bases). This CDR3 comprises 14 residues. CDR1 SGHRS and CDR2 YFSETQ come from the germline V gene. V was shortened by 4 bases and J by 3 bases, with 11 bases between the two germline ends. The CDR3 DNA follows: TGCGCCAGCAGCCCCGGGACACTCTACAATGAGCAGTTCTTC. Its translation: CASSPGTLYNEQFF.

This clonotype was counted only a few times. This rearrangement joins TRBV12-3 or TRBV12-4 to TRBJ2-2; D may be TRBD1 or TRBD2 (5 bases each). The CDR3 is made up of 14 amino acids. V lost 6 bases to trimming and J lost 6 bases, with 14 bases between them. In nucleotides, the CDR3 is TGTGCCAGCAGATATCGGGACGACTCCGGGGAGCTGTTTTTT. It yields the protein CASRYRDDSGELFF.

DNA of the CDR3: TGTGCCAGCAGCTCGATTTGGGACAGGGCGTACGAGCAGTACTTC. The encoded protein is CASSSIWDRAYEQYF. The chain couples TRBV7-9 to TRBJ2-7; TRBD1 matches 9 bases. Trimming removed 4 bases from V and 4 bases from J; junction bases left unmatched: 8. Per the germline V gene, CDR1 is SEHNR and CDR2 is FQNEAQ (reference sequence). CDR3 size: 15 residues.

J is TRBJ1-6 and V is TRBV7-9, with D possibly being TRBD1 (5 bases). Germline CDR1 reads SEHNR; CDR2 reads FQNEAQ (reference sequence). With 2 bases removed from V and 7 bases from J, the gap between germline ends came to 12 bases. CDR3 size: 15 residues. This chain's CDR3 is CASSLIAGSNSPLHF. CDR3 DNA: TGTGCCAGCAGCTTAATAGCAGGGTCAAATTCACCCCTCCACTTT. Full variable domain (remainder filled in from reference TRBV7-9 and TRBJ1-6): DTGVSQNPRHKITKRGQNVTFRCDPISEHNRLYWYRQTLGQGPEFLTYFQNEAQLEKSRLLSDRFSAERPKGSFSTLEIQRTEQGDSAMYLCASSLIAGSNSPLHFGNGTRLTVT.

This clonotype has only a few counts. V usage is TRBV27 and J usage is TRBJ2-2; tentative D call: TRBD2 (6 bases). This CDR3 is 13 amino acids long. Germline V gene sequence: CDR1 MNHEY, CDR2 SMNVEV (reference sequence). V dropped 6 bases and J dropped 7 bases, with 12 bases sitting between them. The CDR3 region has the DNA TGTGCCAGCAGAAAGGCGGGATTCGGGGAGCTGTTTTTT. Protein: CASRKAGFGELFF.

The chain recombines TRBV15 with TRBJ2-5; D is perhaps TRBD2 (6 bases). Germline V gives CDR1 LNHNV, CDR2 YYDKDF (reference sequence). V was shortened by 5 bases and J by 5 bases, with 15 bases between the two germline ends. The CDR3 loop spans 14 amino acids. The CDR3 DNA reads TGTGCCACCAGCCAGGAGGGTTCAGGGGAGACCCAGTACTTC. Translating gives CATSQEGSGETQYF.

This clonotype was seen repeatedly, ten times or more. The chain employs TRBV5-5 and TRBJ2-3; TRBD1 matches at 9 bases. With 4 bases clipped from V and 1 base from J, the junction kept 7 bases outside the gene matches. The CDR3 consists of 16 residues. CDR1 SGHKS and CDR2 YYEKEE come from the germline V gene (reference sequence). CDR3 amino acids: CASSPPQGAGTDTQYF. CDR3 nucleotide sequence: TGTGCCAGCAGCCCACCACAGGGGGCGGGCACAGATACGCAGTATTTT.

This clonotype occurred a few times. This chain joins TRBV5-1 and TRBJ2-1; 7 bases fit TRBD2. Unmatched junction bases numbered 1, after V lost 1 base and J lost 0 bases. Germline-derived CDR1 and CDR2 are SGHRS and YFSETQ. This CDR3 region has 15 residues. CDR3 in amino acids: CASSLWGGSYNEQFF. The CDR3 bases are TGCGCCAGCAGCTTGTGGGGGGGCTCCTACAATGAGCAGTTCTTC.

This sequence joins TRBV4-2 and TRBJ1-4; D not resolved. Germline V CDR1 and CDR2: LGHNA, YNFKEQ. V was pared by 1 base and J by 1 base, with 16 bases between. The CDR3 contains 18 residues. CDR3 sequence: CASSQASGAMRTNEKLFF. In DNA, the CDR3 is TGTGCCAGCAGCCAAGCTAGTGGAGCCATGAGAACTAATGAAAAACTGTTTTTT.